Below, 16 T cell receptor beta chains from the same sample are listed, as sequenced in a study of T cells in Graves' hyperthyroidism and ophthalmopathy. RNA transcripts provided the source from which TCR beta CDR3 regions were amplified. First-round RT-PCR targeting the TCR CDR3 was performed with the HTBI primer set. TCRdb ran MiXCR on the multiplex PCR reads and lists one entry per CDR3 protein. The data contain approximately 370,000 distinct CDR3 sequences, approximately 18% of them singletons. Sequencing was carried out using blood. The receptors were sampled from a woman aged 25 to 45 with Graves' hyperthyroidism that later progressed to Graves' ophthalmopathy.

This clonotype was seen at least ten times. CDR3 protein: CSVKGQNTEAFF. DNA for the CDR3: TGCAGCGTGAAAGGACAGAACACTGAAGCTTTCTTT. The chain employs TRBV29-1 and TRBJ1-1; D might be TRBD1 (5 bases). V was pared by 6 bases and J by 1 base, with 9 bases between. The CDR3 is made up of 12 amino acids. Germline lookup yields CDR1 SQVTM and CDR2 ANQGSEA.

This clonotype came up many times. This sequence joins TRBV2 and TRBJ1-2; D is uncertain. Trimming left V 7 bases short and J 2 bases short, with 14 bases between. The germline V gene encodes CDR1 SNHLY and CDR2 FYNNEI. This CDR3 spans 14 amino acids. CDR3 in DNA: TGTGCCAGCAAGGCCGGGAGTACCAACTATGGCTACACCTTC. This codes for CASKAGSTNYGYTF.

CDR3 nucleotides: TGTGCCAGCAGGGATCGGGGGTCGGACGAGCAGTACTTC. It codes for CASRDRGSDEQYF. V usage is TRBV19 and J usage is TRBJ2-7, with D perhaps matching TRBD2 (6 bases). The CDR3 loop spans 13 amino acids. The V gene lost 9 bases and the J gene lost 5 bases, with 17 bases spanning the gap. CDR1 is LNHDA, CDR2 SQIVND, per germline (reference sequence).

At least ten counts were recorded for this clonotype. J is TRBJ2-5 and V is TRBV7-2, with unresolved D. Germline values: CDR1 SGHTA, CDR2 FQGNSA. The CDR3 has 13 residues. The V and J ends lost 0 bases and 5 bases respectively, with 7 bases between them. The CDR3 sequence: CASSLAAFETQYF. CDR3 bases: TGTGCCAGCAGCTTAGCGGCTTTCGAGACCCAGTACTTC.

This clonotype appeared many times. J is TRBJ2-1 and V is TRBV20-1; TRBD2 matches at 12 bases. The V segment lost 1 base and the J segment 3 bases; nucleotides outside the gene matches: 4. This CDR3 has 16 amino acids. Germline lookup yields CDR1 DFQATT and CDR2 SNEGSKA (reference sequence). CDR3 sequence (DNA): TGCAGTGCTAGAGGAGGACTAGCGGGGCACTACAATGAGCAGTTCTTC. Encoded protein: CSARGGLAGHYNEQFF.

The J gene is TRBJ2-3, the V gene TRBV7-2; either TRBD1 or TRBD2 may supply D (7 bases each). V was trimmed by 5 bases and J by 9 bases, leaving 18 bases between them. The CDR3 is 14 amino acids. CDR1 is SGHTA and CDR2 is FQGNSA in the germline V gene. The CDR3 reads CASSPNPGGGTQYF. CDR3 DNA: TGTGCCAGCAGCCCCAATCCAGGGGGGGGCACGCAGTATTTT.

This clonotype showed up many times. V and J are TRBV10-3 and TRBJ1-5; D remains ambiguous. Germline CDR1 is ENHRY and CDR2 is SYGVKD. This CDR3 region has 13 residues. The ends were cut back, 3 bases at V and 6 bases at J, with 9 bases in the middle. The CDR3 sequence is CAISDGVAQPQHF. As DNA, the CDR3 is TGTGCCATCAGTGACGGGGTCGCTCAGCCCCAGCATTTT.

The chain has TRBV4-1 and TRBJ1-5, with D possibly TRBD1 on 6 matching bases. With 0 bases removed from V and 7 bases from J, the gap between germline ends came to 19 bases. This CDR3 comprises 17 residues. Germline lookup yields CDR1 MGHRA and CDR2 YSYEKL. For the CDR3, the DNA is TGCGCCAGCAGCCAAGAACCCCTCTGGGGGGGCGGACAGCCCCAGCATTTT. Translated: CASSQEPLWGGGQPQHF.

The chain uses TRBV6-1 and TRBJ1-5, with D possibly TRBD1 on 6 matching bases. CDR3 length: 16 residues. Germline CDR1 MNHNS, CDR2 SASEGT. V lost 4 bases to trimming and J lost 1 base, with 14 bases between them. The CDR3 DNA follows: TGTGCCAGCAGTGGGCCCTACAGGGCGAGCAATCAGCCCCAGCATTTT. This translates into CASSGPYRASNQPQHF.

This clonotype was seen ten or more times. The chain recombines TRBV6-1 with TRBJ2-7; 9 nucleotides agree with TRBD2. CDR3 length: 14 residues. V was pared by 4 bases and J by 2 bases, with 3 bases of the junction left unmatched. CDR1 and CDR2 from the germline V gene are MNHNS and SASEGT. The CDR3 loop is CASSGLAAPYEQYF. DNA for the CDR3: TGTGCCAGCAGTGGACTAGCGGCGCCCTACGAGCAGTACTTC.

This clonotype has ten or more counts. This chain links TRBV10-1 with TRBJ2-1; TRBD2 aligns across 8 bases. The CDR3 length is 14 residues. Per the germline V gene, CDR1 is WNHNN and CDR2 is SYGVQD (reference sequence). With V trimmed by 6 bases and J by 7 bases, 8 bases remained unmatched. CDR3 bases: TGCGCCAGCAGGGCGGGAGGCCCGACGAATGAGCAGTTCTTC. As protein: CASRAGGPTNEQFF.

This clonotype was seen more than once but under ten times. The V gene is TRBV19, the J gene TRBJ2-1; 8 nucleotides agree with TRBD1. The CDR3 loop spans 14 amino acids. J gave up 10 bases and V 0 bases, and 5 bases lay outside the gene matches. The germline CDR1 and CDR2 sequences are LNHDA and SQIVND (reference sequence). The CDR3 DNA reads as TGTGCCAGTAGTATAGATAACTGGACAGGGGAGCAGTTCTTC. This encodes CASSIDNWTGEQFF.

This clonotype has ten or more counts. The chain couples TRBV3-1 to TRBJ2-1; D is uncertain. The ends were cut back, 1 base at V and 6 bases at J, with 16 bases in the middle. CDR1 is LGHDT and CDR2 is YNNKEL in the germline V gene (reference sequence). The CDR3 has 16 amino acids. This CDR3 reads CASSQVPRQGINEQFF. The CDR3 nucleotides are TGTGCCAGCAGCCAAGTCCCCCGACAAGGGATCAATGAGCAGTTCTTC.

The table lists this clonotype with many counts. This rearrangement joins TRBV12-3 or TRBV12-4 to TRBJ2-3; D uncertain. The CDR3 has 13 amino acids. Deletions cut 3 bases from V and 2 bases from J, with 6 bases between. The CDR3 DNA reads TGTGCCAGCAGTTTCGAGCACACAGATACGCAGTATTTT. Protein sequence: CASSFEHTDTQYF.

This clonotype was counted between two and nine times. This chain connects TRBV4-1 to TRBJ2-3; 8 bases agree with TRBD2. CDR3 size: 15 residues. Per the germline V gene, CDR1 is MGHRA and CDR2 is YSYEKL. V trimming: 4 bases; J trimming: 1 base; junction bases outside the gene matches: 4. The CDR3 loop is CASSRREGGTDTQYF. In DNA form, the CDR3 reads TGCGCCAGCAGCCGCCGGGAGGGTGGCACAGATACGCAGTATTTT.

CDR3 amino acids: CASSPGTGHTDTQYF. CDR3 coding DNA: TGTGCCAGCAGTCCCGGGACAGGGCACACAGATACGCAGTATTTT. The V and J genes are TRBV27 and TRBJ2-3; 9 nucleotides align to TRBD1. Germline V gene lookup returns CDR1 MNHEY and CDR2 SMNVEV (reference sequence). Trimming took 5 bases from V and 2 from J; bases not matched to a gene: 5. The CDR3 extends over 15 amino acids.